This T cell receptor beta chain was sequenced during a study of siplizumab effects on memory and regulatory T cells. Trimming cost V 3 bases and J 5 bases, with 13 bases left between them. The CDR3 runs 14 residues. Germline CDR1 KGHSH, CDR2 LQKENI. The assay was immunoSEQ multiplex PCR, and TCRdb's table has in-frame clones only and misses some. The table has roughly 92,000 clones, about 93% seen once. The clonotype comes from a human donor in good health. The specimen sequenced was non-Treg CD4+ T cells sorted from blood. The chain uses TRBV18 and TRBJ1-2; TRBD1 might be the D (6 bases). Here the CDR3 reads CASSPGSTGYGYTF. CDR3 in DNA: TGTGCCAGCTCACCGGGTTCTACAGGGTATGGCTACACCTTC.